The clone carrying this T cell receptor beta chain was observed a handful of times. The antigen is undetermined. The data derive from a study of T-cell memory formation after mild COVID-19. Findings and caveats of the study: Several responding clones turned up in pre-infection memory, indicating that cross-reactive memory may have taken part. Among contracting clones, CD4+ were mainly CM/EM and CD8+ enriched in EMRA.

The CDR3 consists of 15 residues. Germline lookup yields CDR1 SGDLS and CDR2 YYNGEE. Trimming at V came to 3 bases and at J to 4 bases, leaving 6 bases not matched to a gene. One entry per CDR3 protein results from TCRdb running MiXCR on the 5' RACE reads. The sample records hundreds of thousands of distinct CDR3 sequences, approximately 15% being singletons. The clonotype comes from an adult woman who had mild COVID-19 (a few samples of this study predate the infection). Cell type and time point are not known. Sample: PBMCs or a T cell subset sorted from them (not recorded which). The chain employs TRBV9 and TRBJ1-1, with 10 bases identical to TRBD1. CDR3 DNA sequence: TGTGCCAGCAGCGAACTGACAGGGGGCCTCACTGAAGCTTTCTTT. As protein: CASSELTGGLTEAFF.